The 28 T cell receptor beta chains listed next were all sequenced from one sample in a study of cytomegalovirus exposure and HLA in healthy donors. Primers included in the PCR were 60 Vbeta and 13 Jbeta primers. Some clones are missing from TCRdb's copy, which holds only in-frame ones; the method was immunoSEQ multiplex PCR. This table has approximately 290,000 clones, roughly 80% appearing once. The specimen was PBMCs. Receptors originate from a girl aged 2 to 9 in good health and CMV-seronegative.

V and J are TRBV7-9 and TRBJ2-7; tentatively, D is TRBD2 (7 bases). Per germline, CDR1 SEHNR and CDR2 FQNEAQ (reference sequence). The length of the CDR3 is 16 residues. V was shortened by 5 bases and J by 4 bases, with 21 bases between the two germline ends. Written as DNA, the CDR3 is TGTGCCAGCAGCCCACCCACTAGCGATAGGGGGTACGAGCAGTACTTC. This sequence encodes CASSPPTSDRGYEQYF.

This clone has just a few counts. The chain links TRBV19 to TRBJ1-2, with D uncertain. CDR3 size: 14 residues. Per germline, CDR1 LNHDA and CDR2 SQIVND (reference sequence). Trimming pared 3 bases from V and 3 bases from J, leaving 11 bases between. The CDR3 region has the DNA TGTGCCAGTAGTATCGAGAGTTGGTACTATGGCTACACCTTC. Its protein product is CASSIESWYYGYTF.

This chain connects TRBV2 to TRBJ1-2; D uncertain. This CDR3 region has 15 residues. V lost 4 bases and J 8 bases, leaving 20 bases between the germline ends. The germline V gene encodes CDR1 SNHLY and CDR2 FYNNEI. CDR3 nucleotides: TGTGCCAGCAGTGGGTCTGTCAGCCAACCGCGGGGCTACACCTTC. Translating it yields CASSGSVSQPRGYTF.

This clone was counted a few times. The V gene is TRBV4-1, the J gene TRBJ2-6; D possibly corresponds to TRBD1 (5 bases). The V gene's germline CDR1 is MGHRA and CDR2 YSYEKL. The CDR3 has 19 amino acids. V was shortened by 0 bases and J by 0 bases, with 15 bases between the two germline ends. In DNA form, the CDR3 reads TGCGCCAGCAGCCAAGACCGGGCAGGGATTTACTCTGGGGCCAACGTCCTGACTTTC. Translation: CASSQDRAGIYSGANVLTF.

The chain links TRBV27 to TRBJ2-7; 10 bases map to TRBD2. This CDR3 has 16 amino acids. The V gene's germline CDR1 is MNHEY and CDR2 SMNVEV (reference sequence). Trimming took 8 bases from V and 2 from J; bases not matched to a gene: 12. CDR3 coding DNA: TGTGCCAGCGGAAAACCGGGACTAGCGTATCCCTACGAGCAGTACTTC. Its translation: CASGKPGLAYPYEQYF.

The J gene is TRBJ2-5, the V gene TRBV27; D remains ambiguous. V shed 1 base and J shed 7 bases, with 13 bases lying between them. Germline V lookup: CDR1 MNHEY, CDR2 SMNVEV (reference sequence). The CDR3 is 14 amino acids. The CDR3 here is CASSLLWAFGTQYF. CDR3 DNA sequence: TGTGCCAGCAGTTTATTGTGGGCGTTTGGGACCCAGTACTTC.

The CDR3 DNA is TGCGCCAGCAGTGAGTCTAGAACGCAGTATTTT. Its protein product is CASSESRTQYF. V usage is TRBV10-2 and J usage is TRBJ2-3, with D unresolved. The CDR3 is 11 amino acids. CDR1 and CDR2 from the germline V gene are WSHSY and SAAADI. Trimming took off 0 bases at V and 9 bases at J, with 4 bases between the two ends.

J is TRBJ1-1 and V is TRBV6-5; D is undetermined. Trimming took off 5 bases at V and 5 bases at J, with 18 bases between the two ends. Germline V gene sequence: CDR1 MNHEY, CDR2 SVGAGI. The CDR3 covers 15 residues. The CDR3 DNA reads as TGTGCCAGCAGTCCCCCCCTGGCGGGTTGGACTGAAGCTTTCTTT. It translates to CASSPPLAGWTEAFF.

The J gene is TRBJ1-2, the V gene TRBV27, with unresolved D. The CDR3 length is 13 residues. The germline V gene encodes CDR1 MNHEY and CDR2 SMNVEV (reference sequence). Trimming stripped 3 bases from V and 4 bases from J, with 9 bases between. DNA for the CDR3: TGTGCCAGCAGTTTTACACCTTCCTATGGCTACACCTTC. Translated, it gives CASSFTPSYGYTF.

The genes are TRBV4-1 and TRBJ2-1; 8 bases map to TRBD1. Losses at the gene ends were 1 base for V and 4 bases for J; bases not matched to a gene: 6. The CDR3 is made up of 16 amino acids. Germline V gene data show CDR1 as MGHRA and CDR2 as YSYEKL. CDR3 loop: CASSQGPGQGYNEQFF. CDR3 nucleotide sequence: TGCGCCAGCAGCCAAGGTCCTGGACAGGGATACAATGAGCAGTTCTTC.

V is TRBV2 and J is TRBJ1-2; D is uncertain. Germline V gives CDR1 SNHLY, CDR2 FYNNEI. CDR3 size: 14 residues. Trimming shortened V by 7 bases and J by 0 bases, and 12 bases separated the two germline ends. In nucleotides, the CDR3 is TGTGCCAGCAAAGTAATAACAGCTAACTATGGCTACACCTTC. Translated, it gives CASKVITANYGYTF.

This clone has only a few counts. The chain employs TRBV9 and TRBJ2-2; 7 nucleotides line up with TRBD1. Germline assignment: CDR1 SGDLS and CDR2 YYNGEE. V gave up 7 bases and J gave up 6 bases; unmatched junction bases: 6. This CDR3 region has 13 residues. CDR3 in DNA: TGTGCCAGCGGGGACAGTTTATCCGGGGAGCTGTTTTTT. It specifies CASGDSLSGELFF.

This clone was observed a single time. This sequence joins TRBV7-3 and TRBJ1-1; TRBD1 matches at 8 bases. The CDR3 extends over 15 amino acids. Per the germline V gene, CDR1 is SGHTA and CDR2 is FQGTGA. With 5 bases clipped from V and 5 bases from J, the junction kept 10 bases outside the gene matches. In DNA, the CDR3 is TGTGCCAGCAGCGAGCGGACAGGGAGGGGAACTGAAGCTTTCTTT. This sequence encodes CASSERTGRGTEAFF.

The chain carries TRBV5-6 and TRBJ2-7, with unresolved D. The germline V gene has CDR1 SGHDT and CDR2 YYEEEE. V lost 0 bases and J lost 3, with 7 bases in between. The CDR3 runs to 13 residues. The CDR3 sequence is CASSLGLGYEQYF. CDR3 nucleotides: TGTGCCAGCAGCTTGGGACTCGGCTACGAGCAGTACTTC. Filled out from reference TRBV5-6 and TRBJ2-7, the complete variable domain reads DAGVTQSPTHLIKTRGQQVTLRCSPKSGHDTVSWYQQALGQGPQFIFQYYEEEERQRGNFPDRFSGHQFPNYSSELNVNALLLGDSALYLCASSLGLGYEQYFGPGTRLTVT.

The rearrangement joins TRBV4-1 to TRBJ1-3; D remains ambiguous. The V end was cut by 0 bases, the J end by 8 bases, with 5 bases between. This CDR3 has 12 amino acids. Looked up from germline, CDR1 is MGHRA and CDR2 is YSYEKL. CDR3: CASSQDLYTIYF. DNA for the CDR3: TGCGCCAGCAGCCAAGACTTGTACACCATATATTTT.

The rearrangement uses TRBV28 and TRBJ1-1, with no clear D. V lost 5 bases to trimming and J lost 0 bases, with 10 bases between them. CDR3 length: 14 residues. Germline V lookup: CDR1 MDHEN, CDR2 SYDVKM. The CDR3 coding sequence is TGTGCCAGCAGTCCTGGACTGATGAACACTGAAGCTTTCTTT. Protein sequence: CASSPGLMNTEAFF.

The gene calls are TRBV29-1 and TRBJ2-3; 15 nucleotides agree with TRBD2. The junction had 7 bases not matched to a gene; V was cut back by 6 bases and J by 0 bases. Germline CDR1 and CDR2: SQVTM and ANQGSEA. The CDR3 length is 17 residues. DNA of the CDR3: TGCAGCGTATCCGGACTAGCGGGGGGGGTTAGCACAGATACGCAGTATTTT. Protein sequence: CSVSGLAGGVSTDTQYF.

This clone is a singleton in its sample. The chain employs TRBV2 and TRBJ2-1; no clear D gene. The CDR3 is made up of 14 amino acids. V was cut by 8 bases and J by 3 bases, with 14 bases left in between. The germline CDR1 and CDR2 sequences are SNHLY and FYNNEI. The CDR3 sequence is CASPNTLHYNEQFF. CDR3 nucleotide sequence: TGTGCCAGCCCCAACACCCTTCACTACAATGAGCAGTTCTTC.

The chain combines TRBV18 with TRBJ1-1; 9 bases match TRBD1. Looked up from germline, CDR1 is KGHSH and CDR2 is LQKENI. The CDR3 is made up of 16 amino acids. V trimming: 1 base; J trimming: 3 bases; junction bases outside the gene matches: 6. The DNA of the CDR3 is TGTGCCAGCTCACCACTGACAGGGGGTGAATACACTGAAGCTTTCTTT. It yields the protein CASSPLTGGEYTEAFF. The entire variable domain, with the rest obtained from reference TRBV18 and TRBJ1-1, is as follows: NAGVMQNPRHLVRRRGQEARLRCSPMKGHSHVYWYRQLPEEGLKFMVYLQKENIIDESGMPKERFSAEFPKEGPSILRIQQVVRGDSAAYFCASSPLTGGEYTEAFFGQGTRLTVV.

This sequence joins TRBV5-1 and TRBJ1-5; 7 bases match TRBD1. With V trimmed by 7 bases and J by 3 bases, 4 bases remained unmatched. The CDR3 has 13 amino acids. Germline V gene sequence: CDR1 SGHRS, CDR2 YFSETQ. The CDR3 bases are TGCGCCAGCTCGCAGGGGGACAATCAGCCCCAGCATTTT. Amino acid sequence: CASSQGDNQPQHF.

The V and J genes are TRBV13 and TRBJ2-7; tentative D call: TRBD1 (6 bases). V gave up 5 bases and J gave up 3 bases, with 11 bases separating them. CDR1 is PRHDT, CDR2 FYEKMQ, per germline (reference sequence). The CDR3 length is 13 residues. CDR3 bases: TGTGCCAGCAGCACCGAACAGGGCTACGAGCAGTACTTC. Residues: CASSTEQGYEQYF.

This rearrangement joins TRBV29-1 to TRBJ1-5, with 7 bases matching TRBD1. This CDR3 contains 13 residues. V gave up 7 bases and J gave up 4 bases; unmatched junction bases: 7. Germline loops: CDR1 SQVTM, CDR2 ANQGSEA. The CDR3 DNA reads TGCAGCGGTTGGACAGGAGGAAATCAGCCCCAGCATTTT. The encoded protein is CSGWTGGNQPQHF.

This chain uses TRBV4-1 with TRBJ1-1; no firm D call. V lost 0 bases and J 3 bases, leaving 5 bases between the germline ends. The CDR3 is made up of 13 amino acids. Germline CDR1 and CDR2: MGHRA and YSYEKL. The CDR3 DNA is TGCGCCAGCAGCCAAGACGGAGACACTGAAGCTTTCTTT. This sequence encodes CASSQDGDTEAFF.

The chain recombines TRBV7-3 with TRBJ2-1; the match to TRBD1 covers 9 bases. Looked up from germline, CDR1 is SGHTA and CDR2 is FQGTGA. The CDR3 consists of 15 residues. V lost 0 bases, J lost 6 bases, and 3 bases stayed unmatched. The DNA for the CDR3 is TGTGCCAGCAGCTTAACGGGACAGGGTGGCAATGAGCAGTTCTTC. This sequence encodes CASSLTGQGGNEQFF.

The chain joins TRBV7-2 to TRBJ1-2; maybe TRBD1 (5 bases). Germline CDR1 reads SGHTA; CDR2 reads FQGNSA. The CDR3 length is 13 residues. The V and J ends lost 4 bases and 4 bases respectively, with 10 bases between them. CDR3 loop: CASSSGVGYGYTF. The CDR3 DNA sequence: TGTGCCAGCAGCTCGGGGGTAGGCTATGGCTACACCTTC.

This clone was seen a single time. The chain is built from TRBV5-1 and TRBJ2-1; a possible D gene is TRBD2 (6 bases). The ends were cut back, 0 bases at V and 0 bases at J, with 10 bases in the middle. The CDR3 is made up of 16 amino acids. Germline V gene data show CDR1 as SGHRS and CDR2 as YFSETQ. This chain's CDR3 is CASSLVLASSYNEQFF. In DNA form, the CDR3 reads TGCGCCAGCAGCTTGGTTCTAGCGTCCTCCTACAATGAGCAGTTCTTC. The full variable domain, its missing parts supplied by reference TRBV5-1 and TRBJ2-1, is KAGVTQTPRYLIKTRGQQVTLSCSPISGHRSVSWYQQTPGQGLQFLFEYFSETQRNKGNFPGRFSGRQFSNSRSEMNVSTLELGDSALYLCASSLVLASSYNEQFFGPGTRLTVL.

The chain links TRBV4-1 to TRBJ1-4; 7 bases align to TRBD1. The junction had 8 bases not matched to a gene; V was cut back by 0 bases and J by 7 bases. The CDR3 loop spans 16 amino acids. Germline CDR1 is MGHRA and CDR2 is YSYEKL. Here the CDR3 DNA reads TGCGCCAGCAGCCAAGACGGGCAGGGGGATGGTGAAAAACTGTTTTTT. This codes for CASSQDGQGDGEKLFF.

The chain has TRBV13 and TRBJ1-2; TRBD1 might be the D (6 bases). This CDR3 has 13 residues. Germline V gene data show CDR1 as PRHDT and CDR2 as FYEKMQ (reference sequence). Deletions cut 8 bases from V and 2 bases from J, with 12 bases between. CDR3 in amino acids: CASRTDSNYGYTF. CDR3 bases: TGTGCCAGCCGTACGGACAGCAACTATGGCTACACCTTC.